The text below deals with one T cell receptor (beta chain). Its antigen is unknown. The sample comes from a study of a mutant IDH1 vaccine in newly diagnosed glioma. The overall study: The initiation of vaccination occurred 4-6 weeks after radiotherapy alone, or with temozolomide cycles. Males made up around 62% and females roughly 40% of treated patients, whose mean age was about 37 years. General observations from the study: Induction of immune responses by the vaccine occurred in about 93% of patients.

Time point specified: week 5, during vaccination. All doses held 300 ug of mutant IDH1 20-mer peptide, with topical imiquimod. Generated by immunoSEQ multiplex PCR, the TCRdb table keeps only in-frame clones and is missing some. The table has approximately 51,000 clones, about three quarters seen once. Germline CDR1 is SEHNR and CDR2 is FQNEAQ (reference sequence). The ends were cut back, 1 base at V and 7 bases at J, with 11 bases in the middle. The CDR3 is made up of 15 amino acids. V gene TRBV7-9 combines with J gene TRBJ1-6; the D gene is possibly TRBD1 (5 bases). The clonotype was recovered from a middle-aged woman with glioma. The input for sequencing was PBMCs, taken from a glioma patient whose treatment included an IDH1 peptide vaccine. The CDR3 is CASSLDGAFNSPLHF. The CDR3 DNA reads as TGTGCCAGCAGCTTAGATGGGGCTTTCAATTCACCCCTCCACTTT.